The 16 T cell receptor beta chains below were found in one sample sequenced in a study of regulatory T cells in long-lasting Graves disease. Arm-PCR with iRepertoire HTBI primers amplified the CDR3 regions for these TCR beta libraries. Each CDR3 protein gets one entry after TCRdb re-called the multiplex PCR reads with MiXCR. The sample shows a few hundred thousand distinct CDR3 sequences, 12% of them seen only once. Time point described: newly diagnosed GD, antithyroid drugs for less than 3 months. The TCR library was made from RNA extracted from PBMCs. These same data were also listed under a study on T cells in Graves' hyperthyroidism and ophthalmopathy.

Sequenced material: peripheral blood mononuclear cells (PBMCs), taken at new diagnosis, from a patient treated with antithyroid drugs. The origin of the receptors is a woman aged 18-29 years with Graves disease.

The chain has TRBV4-2 and TRBJ1-1, with D unclear. Germline-derived CDR1 and CDR2 are LGHNA and YNFKEQ. V lost 0 bases to trimming and J lost 3 bases, with 11 bases between them. CDR3 length: 15 amino acids. CDR3 sequence: CASSQDPAGYTEAFF. The DNA of the CDR3 is TGTGCCAGCAGCCAAGATCCGGCAGGCTACACTGAAGCTTTCTTT.

This clonotype was seen more than once but under ten times. The chain uses TRBV3-1 and TRBJ2-3; D is perhaps TRBD1 (5 bases). The CDR3 has 13 residues. Germline CDR1 reads LGHDT; CDR2 reads YNNKEL (reference sequence). Trimming removed 1 base at V and 6 bases at J, with 8 bases between. The CDR3: CASSQGGKDTQYF. The DNA of the CDR3 is TGTGCCAGCAGCCAAGGGGGCAAGGATACGCAGTATTTT.

This rearrangement joins TRBV19 to TRBJ2-1, with TRBD2 identical over 12 bases. CDR1 and CDR2 from the germline V gene are LNHDA and SQIVND (reference sequence). The CDR3 is made up of 16 amino acids. Trimming at V came to 3 bases and at J to 7 bases, leaving 7 bases not matched to a gene. The CDR3 sequence: CASSIRLAGVRNEQFF. Written as DNA, the CDR3 is TGTGCCAGTAGTATTAGACTAGCGGGAGTTAGAAATGAGCAGTTCTTC.

This clonotype was seen many times. This sequence joins TRBV27 and TRBJ2-7; 9 bases fit TRBD1. J gave up 6 bases and V 6 bases, and 9 bases lay outside the gene matches. Germline CDR1 and CDR2: MNHEY and SMNVEV (reference sequence). The CDR3 has 14 amino acids. Written as DNA, the CDR3 is TGTGCCAGCAGGCTAACAGGGACAGGGCCCGAGCAGTACGTC. It encodes CASRLTGTGPEQYV.

The table lists this clonotype with many counts. The rearrangement uses TRBV2 and TRBJ1-5; D is uncertain. CDR1 SNHLY and CDR2 FYNNEI come from the germline V gene. The length of the CDR3 is 13 residues. V shed 6 bases and J shed 2 bases, with 8 bases lying between them. The CDR3 sequence is CASRHQGNQPQHF. For the CDR3, the DNA is TGTGCCAGCAGACACCAGGGCAATCAGCCCCAGCATTTT.

To note about this clonotype: A much larger clone sits a single nucleotide away, making a read error possible. The genes are TRBV10-2 and TRBJ2-7; 8 positions agree with TRBD1. Germline lookup yields CDR1 WSHSY and CDR2 SAAADI. This CDR3 comprises 19 residues. The CDR3 region is CASGEGLETGVLSFYEQYF. The CDR3 bases are TGCGCCAGCGGTGAGGGGTTGGAGACAGGGGTTTTATCCTTCTACGAGCAGTACTTC.

This clonotype has just a few counts. The chain is built from TRBV12-3 or TRBV12-4 and TRBJ2-3; 7 bases map to TRBD2. The CDR3 is 15 residues long. J gave up 2 bases and V 5 bases, and 7 bases lay outside the gene matches. CDR3 nucleotide sequence: TGTGCCAGCAGTACGGGCGGGGGAACCACAGATACGCAGTATTTT. Its translation is CASSTGGGTTDTQYF.

In its sample, this clonotype was seen many times. V is TRBV12-3 or TRBV12-4 and J is TRBJ2-3, with TRBD2 matching over 10 bases. Trimming cost V 7 bases and J 4 bases; bases outside gene matches: 8. The CDR3 contains 15 residues. The CDR3 protein is CASTPLAGIADTQYF. The CDR3 DNA reads as TGTGCCAGCACCCCACTAGCGGGGATCGCAGATACGCAGTATTTT.

This clonotype has a handful of counts. This chain links TRBV14 with TRBJ2-5; a weak D match, TRBD2 (6 bases). V was clipped by 4 bases and J by 0 bases, with 18 bases between them. From germline, CDR1 is SGHDN and CDR2 FVKESK. The CDR3 loop spans 17 amino acids. Here the CDR3 DNA reads TGTGCCAGCAGCCCCTACCATAACCGGGGGTACCAAGAGACCCAGTACTTC. Translating it yields CASSPYHNRGYQETQYF.

This clonotype was counted at least ten times. This rearrangement joins TRBV25-1 to TRBJ1-6, with D possibly matching TRBD1 (6 bases). This CDR3 comprises 14 residues. CDR1 MGHDK and CDR2 SYGVNS come from the germline V gene. V was shortened by 6 bases and J by 10 bases, with 16 bases between the two germline ends. The CDR3 region has the DNA TGTGCCAGCAGCGAACAGGGCTCGGCATCACCCCTCCACTTT. It yields the protein CASSEQGSASPLHF. Together with reference TRBV25-1 and TRBJ1-6, the CDR3 gives the full variable domain: EADIYQTPRYLVIGTGKKITLECSQTMGHDKMYWYQQDPGMELHLIHYSYGVNSTEKGDLSSESTVSRIRTEHFPLTLESARPSHTSQYLCASSEQGSASPLHFGNGTRLTVT.

The sample holds one count of this clonotype. The germline gene is not matched at one end of the junction; a read error may be the cause. The chain uses TRBV7-3 and TRBJ1-4; D unresolved. In germline, CDR1 is SGHTA, CDR2 FQGTGA. The CDR3 is made up of 13 amino acids. The CDR3 DNA reads TGTGTCAGCAGCTTGGGGAGAAATGAAAAACTGTTTTTT. Encoded protein: CVSSLGRNEKLFF.

The chain recombines TRBV20-1 with TRBJ1-1; D is undetermined. The CDR3 is 14 residues long. The germline V and J ends were trimmed by 1 base and 7 bases, with 16 bases remaining between them. Germline-derived CDR1 and CDR2 are DFQATT and SNEGSKA (reference sequence). The CDR3 is CSARVWTRTFEAFF. The DNA of the CDR3 is TGCAGTGCTAGAGTCTGGACGCGGACGTTTGAAGCTTTCTTT.

This clonotype has a handful of counts. The CDR3 protein is CSARDPQGAVYGYTF. CDR3 DNA sequence: TGCAGTGCTAGAGATCCGCAGGGGGCAGTGTATGGCTACACCTTC. The chain joins TRBV20-1 to TRBJ1-2; 8 bases align to TRBD1. Germline loops: CDR1 DFQATT, CDR2 SNEGSKA (reference sequence). J lost 5 bases, V lost 0 bases, and 8 bases had no gene match. This CDR3 spans 15 amino acids.

This clonotype turned up a few times. The chain couples TRBV28 to TRBJ2-7, with TRBD1 identical over 7 bases. The germline V gene encodes CDR1 MDHEN and CDR2 SYDVKM. V lost 6 bases to trimming and J lost 4 bases; unmatched junction nucleotides: 6. The CDR3 consists of 13 residues. Written as DNA, the CDR3 is TGTGCCAGCAGAATCCCGGGACAGTACGAGCAGTACTTC. It encodes CASRIPGQYEQYF.

This clonotype came up a few times. This sequence joins TRBV20-1 and TRBJ1-1; the match to TRBD1 covers 9 bases. Trimming removed 6 bases from V and 2 bases from J; junction bases left unmatched: 7. CDR3 length: 14 residues. CDR1 is DFQATT and CDR2 is SNEGSKA in the germline V gene (reference sequence). The CDR3, as DNA: TGCAGTGCCCAGGGACAGGGTACAAACACTGAAGCTTTCTTT. As protein: CSAQGQGTNTEAFF.

About this clonotype itself: This could be a read error, since a much larger clone is one nucleotide away. The chain is built from TRBV2 and TRBJ2-1, with a weak D call TRBD2 (5 bases). The germline V gene encodes CDR1 SNHLY and CDR2 FYNNEI. Trimming shortened V by 5 bases and J by 11 bases, and 28 bases separated the two germline ends. This CDR3 has 17 amino acids. CDR3 bases: TGTGCCAGCAGTTACTCTACGGACCCAAGGAGGCAGGATAAGCAGTTCTTC. This encodes CASSYSTDPRRQDKQFF.